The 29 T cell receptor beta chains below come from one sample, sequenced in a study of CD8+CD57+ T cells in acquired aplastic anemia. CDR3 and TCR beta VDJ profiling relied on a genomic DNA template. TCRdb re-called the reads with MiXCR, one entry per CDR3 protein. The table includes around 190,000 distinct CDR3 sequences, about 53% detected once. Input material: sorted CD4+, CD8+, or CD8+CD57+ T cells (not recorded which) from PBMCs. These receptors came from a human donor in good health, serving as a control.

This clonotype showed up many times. This CDR3 reads CASSLGGGIEAFF. As DNA, the CDR3 is TGTGCCAGCAGCTTGGGGGGGGGGATTGAAGCTTTCTTT. The rearrangement links TRBV5-5 to TRBJ1-1, with TRBD1 as a possible D gene (5 bases). The V end was cut by 0 bases, the J end by 7 bases, with 10 bases between. The CDR3 covers 13 residues. Germline CDR1 reads SGHKS; CDR2 reads YYEKEE (reference sequence).

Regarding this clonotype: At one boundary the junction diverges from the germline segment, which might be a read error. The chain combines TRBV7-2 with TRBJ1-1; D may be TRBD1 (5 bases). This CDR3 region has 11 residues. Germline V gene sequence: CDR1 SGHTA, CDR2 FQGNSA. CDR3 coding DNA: TGTGCCAGCAGCTTAGCGTTACGGGGGGGATTC. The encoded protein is CASSLALRGGF.

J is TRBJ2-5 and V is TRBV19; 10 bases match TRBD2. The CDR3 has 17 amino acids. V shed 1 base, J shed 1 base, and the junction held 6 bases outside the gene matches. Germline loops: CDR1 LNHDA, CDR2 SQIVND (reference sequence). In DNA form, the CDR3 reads TGTGCCAGTAGTATAGGGCTAGCGGGGGCCCTCCAAGAGACCCAGTACTTC. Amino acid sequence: CASSIGLAGALQETQYF.

CDR3 sequence reads: CASSPTSGGPGYYF. As DNA, the CDR3 is TGTGCCAGCAGCCCGACTAGCGGGGGGCCGGGCTACTACTTC. The J gene is TRBJ2-5, the V gene TRBV7-2; TRBD2 aligns across 13 bases. The J segment lost 14 bases and the V segment lost 5 bases, leaving 11 bases of the junction unmatched. The CDR3 contains 14 residues. In germline, CDR1 is SGHTA, CDR2 FQGNSA.

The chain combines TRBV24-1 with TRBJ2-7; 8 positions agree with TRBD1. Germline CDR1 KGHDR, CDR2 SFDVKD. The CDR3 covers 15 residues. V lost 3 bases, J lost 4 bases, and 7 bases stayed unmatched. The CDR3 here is CATSDRSGGAYEQYF. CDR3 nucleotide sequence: TGTGCCACCAGTGATCGTTCAGGGGGCGCATACGAGCAGTACTTC.

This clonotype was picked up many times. The CDR3 coding sequence is TGCGCCAGCAGTGAGTCGAAGGGATTCAATCAGCCCCAGCATTTT. The encoded protein is CASSESKGFNQPQHF. The chain carries TRBV10-2 and TRBJ1-5; no reliable D call. Germline assignment: CDR1 WSHSY and CDR2 SAAADI. This CDR3 is built from 15 residues. V lost 0 bases and J 3 bases, leaving 9 bases between the germline ends.

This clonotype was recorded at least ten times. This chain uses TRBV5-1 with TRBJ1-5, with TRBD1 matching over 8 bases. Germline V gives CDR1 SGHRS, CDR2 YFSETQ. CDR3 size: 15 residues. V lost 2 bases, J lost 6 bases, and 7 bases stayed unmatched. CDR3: CASSFGTGGSQPQHF. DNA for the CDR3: TGCGCCAGCAGCTTCGGAACAGGGGGAAGTCAGCCCCAGCATTTT.

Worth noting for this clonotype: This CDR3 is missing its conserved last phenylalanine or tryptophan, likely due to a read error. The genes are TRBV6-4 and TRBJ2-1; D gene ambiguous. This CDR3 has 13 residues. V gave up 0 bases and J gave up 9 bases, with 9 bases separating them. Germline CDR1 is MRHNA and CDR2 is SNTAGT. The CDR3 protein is CASSDSGETEQFL. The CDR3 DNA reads TGTGCCAGCAGTGACTCCGGCGAAACTGAGCAGTTCCTC.

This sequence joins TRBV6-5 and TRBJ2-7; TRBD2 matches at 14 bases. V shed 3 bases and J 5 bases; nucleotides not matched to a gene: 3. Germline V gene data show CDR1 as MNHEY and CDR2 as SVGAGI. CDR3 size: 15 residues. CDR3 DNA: TGTGCCAGCAGTTATGGGACTAGCGGGAGTAACGAGCAGTACTTC. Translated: CASSYGTSGSNEQYF.

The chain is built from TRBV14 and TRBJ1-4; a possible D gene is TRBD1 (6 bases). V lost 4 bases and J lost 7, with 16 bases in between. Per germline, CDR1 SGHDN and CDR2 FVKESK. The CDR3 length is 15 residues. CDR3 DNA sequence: TGTGCCAGCAGCCTTAGCGGGGGGGCTGGTGAAAAACTGTTTTTT. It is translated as CASSLSGGAGEKLFF.

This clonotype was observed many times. Here the CDR3 DNA reads TGCAGTGCTATGGACAGGGTGAACACTGAAGCTTTCTTT. It encodes CSAMDRVNTEAFF. The genes are TRBV20-1 and TRBJ1-1; 8 bases align to TRBD1. CDR1 and CDR2 from the germline V gene are DFQATT and SNEGSKA (reference sequence). This CDR3 is 13 amino acids long. The V segment lost 4 bases and the J segment 0 bases; nucleotides outside the gene matches: 1.

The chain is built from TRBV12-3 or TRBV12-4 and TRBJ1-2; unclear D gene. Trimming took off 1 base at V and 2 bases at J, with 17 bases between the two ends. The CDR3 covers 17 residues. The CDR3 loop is CASSLGSTGSPNYGYTF. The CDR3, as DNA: TGTGCCAGCAGTTTAGGGTCGACGGGAAGTCCAAACTATGGCTACACCTTC.

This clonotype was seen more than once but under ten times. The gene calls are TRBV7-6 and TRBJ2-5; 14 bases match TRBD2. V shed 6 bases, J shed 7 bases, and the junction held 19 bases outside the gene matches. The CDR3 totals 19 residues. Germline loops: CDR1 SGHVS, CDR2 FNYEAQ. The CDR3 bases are TGTGCCAGCAGTTCCCGGACTAGCGGGGGGTACCTACGGGAGCGGACCCAGTACTTC. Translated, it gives CASSSRTSGGYLRERTQYF.

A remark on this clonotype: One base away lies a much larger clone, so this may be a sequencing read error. The CDR3 is CASSIAGTSGGHEQYF. CDR3 bases: TGTGCCAGCAGCATAGCCGGGACTAGCGGGGGGCATGAGCAGTACTTC. This chain connects TRBV7-3 to TRBJ2-7; 15 bases line up with TRBD2. Trimming took 5 bases from V and 7 from J; bases not matched to a gene: 9. In germline, CDR1 is SGHTA, CDR2 FQGTGA. The CDR3 is 16 amino acids.

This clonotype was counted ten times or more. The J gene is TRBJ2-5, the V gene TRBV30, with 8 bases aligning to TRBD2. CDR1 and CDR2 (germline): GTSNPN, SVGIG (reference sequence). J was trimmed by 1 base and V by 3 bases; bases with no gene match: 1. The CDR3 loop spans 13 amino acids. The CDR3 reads CAWSGLAQETQYF. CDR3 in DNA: TGTGCCTGGAGCGGACTAGCCCAAGAGACCCAGTACTTC.

For the CDR3, the DNA is TGCGCCAGCAGCTTAGACAGTTTTCGGACTGAAGCTTTCTTT. Translated, it gives CASSLDSFRTEAFF. This rearrangement joins TRBV10-2 to TRBJ1-1; possible D gene TRBD1, 5 bases. Trimming took off 6 bases at V and 5 bases at J, with 16 bases between the two ends. From germline, CDR1 is WSHSY and CDR2 SAAADI. The CDR3 is 14 residues long.

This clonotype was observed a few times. CDR3 in amino acids: CASSQDTGPYNEQFF. In DNA, the CDR3 is TGTGCCAGCAGCCAAGACACAGGACCCTACAATGAGCAGTTCTTC. The chain links TRBV3-1 to TRBJ2-1; tentative D call: TRBD1 (5 bases). CDR1 and CDR2 from the germline V gene are LGHDT and YNNKEL (reference sequence). V was clipped by 0 bases and J by 2 bases, with 8 bases between them. The CDR3 length is 15 residues.

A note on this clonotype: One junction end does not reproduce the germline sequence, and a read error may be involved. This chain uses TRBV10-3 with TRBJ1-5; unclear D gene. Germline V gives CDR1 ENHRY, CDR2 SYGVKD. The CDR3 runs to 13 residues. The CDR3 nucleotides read TGTGCCATCCGTGAGGCGGGAGGCCAGCCCCAGCATTTT. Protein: CAIREAGGQPQHF.

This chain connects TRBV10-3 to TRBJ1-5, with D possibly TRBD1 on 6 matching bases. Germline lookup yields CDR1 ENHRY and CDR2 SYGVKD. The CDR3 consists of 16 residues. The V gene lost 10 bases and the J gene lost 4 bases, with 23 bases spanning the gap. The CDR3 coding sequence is TGTGCCAGCACGCGGGACACGACACCGGGGAATCAGCCCCAGCATTTT. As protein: CASTRDTTPGNQPQHF.

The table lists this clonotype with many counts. The CDR3 here is CASTPGLAFPDTQYF. DNA of the CDR3: TGTGCCAGCACCCCGGGACTAGCCTTTCCAGATACGCAGTATTTT. The V call is TRBV12-3 or TRBV12-4, the J call TRBJ2-3, with 9 bases lining up with TRBD2. The CDR3 is 15 amino acids. J gave up 4 bases and V 7 bases, and 9 bases lay outside the gene matches.

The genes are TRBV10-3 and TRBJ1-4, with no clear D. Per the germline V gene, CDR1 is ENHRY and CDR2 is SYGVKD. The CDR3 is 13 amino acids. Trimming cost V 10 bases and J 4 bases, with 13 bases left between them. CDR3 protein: CATKPGNNEKLFF. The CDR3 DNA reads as TGTGCCACCAAACCCGGGAATAATGAAAAACTGTTTTTT.

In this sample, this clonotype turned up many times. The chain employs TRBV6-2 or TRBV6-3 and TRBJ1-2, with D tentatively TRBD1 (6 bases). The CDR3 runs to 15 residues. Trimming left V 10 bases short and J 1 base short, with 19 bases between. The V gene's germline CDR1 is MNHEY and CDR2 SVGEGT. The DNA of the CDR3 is TGTGCCACCTTTTCCGGGACACGTCATAACTATGGCTACACCTTC. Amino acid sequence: CATFSGTRHNYGYTF.

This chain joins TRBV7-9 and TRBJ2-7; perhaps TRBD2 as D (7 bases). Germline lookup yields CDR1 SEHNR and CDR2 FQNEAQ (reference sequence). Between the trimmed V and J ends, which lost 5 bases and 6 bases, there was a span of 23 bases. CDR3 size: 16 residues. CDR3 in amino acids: CASSAIGGGTTFEQYF. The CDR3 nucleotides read TGTGCCAGCAGCGCTATAGGGGGGGGCACCACCTTCGAGCAGTACTTC. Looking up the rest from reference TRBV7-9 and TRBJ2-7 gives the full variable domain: DTGVSQNPRHKITKRGQNVTFRCDPISEHNRLYWYRQTLGQGPEFLTYFQNEAQLEKSRLLSDRFSAERPKGSFSTLEIQRTEQGDSAMYLCASSAIGGGTTFEQYFGPGTRLTVT.

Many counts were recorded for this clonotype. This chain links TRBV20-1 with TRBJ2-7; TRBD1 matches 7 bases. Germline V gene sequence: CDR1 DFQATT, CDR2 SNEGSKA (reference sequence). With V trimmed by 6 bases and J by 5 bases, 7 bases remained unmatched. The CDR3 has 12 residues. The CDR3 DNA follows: TGCAGTGCCCGGGGACAGAGAGACGAGCAGTACTTC. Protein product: CSARGQRDEQYF.

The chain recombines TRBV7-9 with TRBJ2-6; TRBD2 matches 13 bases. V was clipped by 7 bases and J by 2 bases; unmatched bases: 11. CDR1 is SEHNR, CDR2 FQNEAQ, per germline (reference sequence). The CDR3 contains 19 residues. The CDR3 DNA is TGTGCCAGCACCAGGCATAGGACTAGCGGGGGAACTGGGGCCAACGTCCTGACTTTC. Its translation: CASTRHRTSGGTGANVLTF.

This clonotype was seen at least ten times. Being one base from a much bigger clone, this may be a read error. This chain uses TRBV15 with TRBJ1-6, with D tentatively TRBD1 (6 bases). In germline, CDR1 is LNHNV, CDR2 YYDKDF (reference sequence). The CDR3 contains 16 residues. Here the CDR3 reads CATSRGTGLNNSPPHF. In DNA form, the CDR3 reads TGTGCCACCAGCAGAGGCACAGGGCTGAATAATTCACCCCCCCACTTT.

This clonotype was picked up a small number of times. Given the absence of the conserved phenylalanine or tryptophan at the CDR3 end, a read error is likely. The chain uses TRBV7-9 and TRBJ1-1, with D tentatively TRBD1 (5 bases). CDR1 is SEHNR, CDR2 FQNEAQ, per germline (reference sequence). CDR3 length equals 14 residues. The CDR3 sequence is CACSPMGTRHEAFS. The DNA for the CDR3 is TGTGCCTGCAGCCCCATGGGGACTCGGCACGAAGCTTTCTCT.

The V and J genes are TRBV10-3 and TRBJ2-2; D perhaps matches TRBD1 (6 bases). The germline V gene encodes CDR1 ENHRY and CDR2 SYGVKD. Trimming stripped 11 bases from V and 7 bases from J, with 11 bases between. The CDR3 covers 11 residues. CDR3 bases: TGTGCCTCACAGGGTAACGGGGAGCTGTTTTTT. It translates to CASQGNGELFF.

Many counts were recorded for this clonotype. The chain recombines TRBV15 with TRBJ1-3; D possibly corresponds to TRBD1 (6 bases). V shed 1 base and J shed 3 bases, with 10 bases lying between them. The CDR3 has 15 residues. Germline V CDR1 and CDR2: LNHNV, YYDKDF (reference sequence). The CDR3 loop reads CATSRVGARGNTIYF. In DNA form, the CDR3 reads TGTGCCACCAGCAGAGTGGGGGCGCGTGGAAACACCATATATTTT.